The T cell receptor beta chain under discussion was sequenced for a study of Ad26.COV2.S vaccination and SARS-CoV-2 variants. Study-level background: Once or twice, 56 days apart, Ad26.COV2.S was delivered intramuscularly.

The V gene's germline CDR1 is LGHDT and CDR2 YNNKEL (reference sequence). This CDR3 contains 15 residues. The germline V and J ends were trimmed by 0 bases and 5 bases, with 13 bases remaining between them. As to treatment: about 20 received Ad26.COV2.S at low or high dose, single or two shots; several received placebo; per-sample allocation not given. Sampling was done on day 63 after the first vaccine or placebo injection. The assay was immunoSEQ multiplex PCR, and TCRdb's table has in-frame clones only and misses some. The repertoire holds about 410,000 clones, with around 85% as singletons. The chain uses TRBV3-1 (or the pseudogene TRBV3-2) and TRBJ1-2, with a tentative D call TRBD1 (5 bases). The sequence derives from a person aged 18-65 years who received the Ad26.COV2.S COVID-19 vaccine or a placebo. Sequenced here: peripheral blood, sampled in a trial of Ad26.COV2.S vaccine versus placebo. The CDR3 DNA sequence: TGTGCCAGCAGCCAAGAAGTCGGGGGGGTATATGGCTACACCTTC. Its translation: CASSQEVGGVYGYTF.